Each of the 31 T cell receptor beta chains below was sequenced from the same sample in a study of CD8 T cells in ankylosing spondylitis. MiXCR, applied by TCRdb to the 5' RACE reads, yields one record per CDR3 protein. Altogether over 25,000 distinct CDR3 sequences are present, 7.9% being singletons, with the ten largest covering under 35%. The sample was blood. Receptors were obtained from a male donor with ankylosing spondylitis or in good health (not recorded which).

The chain couples TRBV5-1 to TRBJ1-1; the match to TRBD1 covers 12 bases. Germline-derived CDR1 and CDR2 are SGHRS and YFSETQ. The CDR3 covers 15 residues. After removal of 5 bases from V and 5 bases from J, the junction contained 7 bases not matched to a gene. The CDR3 DNA sequence: TGCGCCAGCAGTCCGCAGGGACAGGGGGCGACTGAAGCTTTCTTT. Its protein is CASSPQGQGATEAFF.

This clonotype showed up many times. The chain links TRBV24-1 to TRBJ1-3; possible D gene TRBD1, 5 bases. The CDR3 has 14 residues. The germline V gene has CDR1 KGHDR and CDR2 SFDVKD. V was clipped by 3 bases and J by 4 bases, with 9 bases between them. As DNA, the CDR3 is TGTGCCACCAGTGATAGCACAGGAGGAAACACCATATATTTT. The encoded protein is CATSDSTGGNTIYF.

Many counts were recorded for this clonotype. The chain links TRBV5-1 to TRBJ2-1; weak D call: TRBD2 (7 bases). V was trimmed by 0 bases and J by 8 bases, leaving 15 bases between them. This CDR3 spans 15 amino acids. Germline values: CDR1 SGHRS, CDR2 YFSETQ. In nucleotides, the CDR3 is TGCGCCAGCAGCTTGGAGGGGGGGCCTCGGGATGAGCAGTTCTTC. It is translated as CASSLEGGPRDEQFF.

At least ten counts were recorded for this clonotype. This chain joins TRBV5-1 and TRBJ1-1; tentatively, D is TRBD1 (5 bases). The CDR3 loop spans 15 amino acids. Germline CDR1 reads SGHRS; CDR2 reads YFSETQ. Trimming pared 6 bases from V and 13 bases from J, leaving 28 bases between. CDR3 sequence reads: CASTRGTETPLSLFF. The CDR3, as DNA: TGCGCCAGCACCCGTGGGACGGAAACCCCTTTGAGTCTTTTCTTT.

Only a few counts were recorded for this clonotype. The chain joins TRBV28 to TRBJ1-1, with D possibly matching TRBD1 (6 bases). In germline, CDR1 is MDHEN, CDR2 SYDVKM. Trimming left V 6 bases short and J 3 bases short, with 26 bases between. The CDR3 runs 18 residues. DNA for the CDR3: TGTGCCAGCAGCCCTTTACAAACGCGGGGGGCGACGGACACTGAAGCTTTCTTT. This codes for CASSPLQTRGATDTEAFF. Combining the CDR3 with reference TRBV28 and TRBJ1-1 gives the whole variable domain DVKVTQSSRYLVKRTGEKVFLECVQDMDHENMFWYRQDPGLGLRLIYFSYDVKMKEKGDIPEGYSVSREKKERFSLILESASTNQTSMYLCASSPLQTRGATDTEAFFGQGTRLTVV.

The rearrangement joins TRBV7-8 to TRBJ2-1; 8 bases are a match to TRBD2. Trimming took 2 bases from V and 8 from J; bases not matched to a gene: 8. The germline V gene has CDR1 SGHVS and CDR2 FQNEAQ. This CDR3 has 15 amino acids. In DNA form, the CDR3 reads TGTGCCAGCAGCTTATCAGCGGGGGTCGGATATGAGCAGTTCTTC. Translation: CASSLSAGVGYEQFF.

J is TRBJ2-1 and V is TRBV18; perhaps TRBD2 as D (5 bases). Germline assignment: CDR1 KGHSH and CDR2 LQKENI. The CDR3 is made up of 12 amino acids. The V gene lost 1 base and the J gene lost 9 bases, with 7 bases spanning the gap. As DNA, the CDR3 is TGTGCCAGCTCACCACAGGGAGCTGAGCAGTTCTTC. Its translation is CASSPQGAEQFF.

This sequence joins TRBV29-1 and TRBJ1-2, with D possibly being TRBD1 (6 bases). Trimming took 6 bases from V and 2 from J, leaving 16 bases between them. Germline V gene lookup returns CDR1 SQVTM and CDR2 ANQGSEA. This CDR3 has 14 amino acids. CDR3 sequence: CSVPFDRSNYGYTF. The CDR3 DNA reads as TGCAGCGTCCCCTTTGACAGGAGCAACTATGGCTACACCTTC.

V is TRBV4-3 and J is TRBJ2-5; D perhaps matches TRBD2 (6 bases). This CDR3 has 13 residues. CDR1 is LGHNA, CDR2 YSLEER, per germline. The V end was cut by 1 base, the J end by 5 bases, with 8 bases between. CDR3 protein: CASSQGRGETQYF. Here the CDR3 DNA reads TGCGCCAGCAGCCAAGGGCGGGGTGAGACCCAGTACTTC.

The J gene is TRBJ1-5, the V gene TRBV27; TRBD1 is a possible D gene (5 bases). This CDR3 region has 15 residues. Germline V gene sequence: CDR1 MNHEY, CDR2 SMNVEV (reference sequence). Deletions cut 1 base from V and 2 bases from J, with 9 bases between. The CDR3 region is CASSLLAGGNQPQHF. The CDR3 coding sequence is TGTGCCAGCAGTTTATTGGCGGGGGGCAATCAGCCCCAGCATTTT.

The chain is built from TRBV29-1 and TRBJ2-2; 10 bases align to TRBD2. Germline-derived CDR1 and CDR2 are SQVTM and ANQGSEA. V lost 0 bases, J lost 4 bases, and 5 bases stayed unmatched. CDR3 length equals 16 residues. The CDR3 sequence: CSVEEESSGGTGELFF. The CDR3 coding sequence is TGCAGCGTTGAAGAGGAGTCTAGCGGGGGCACCGGGGAGCTGTTTTTT.

This clonotype was seen more than once but under ten times. The chain uses TRBV7-9 and TRBJ2-3; D unclear. The V and J ends lost 5 bases and 1 base respectively, with 10 bases between them. Germline-derived CDR1 and CDR2 are SEHNR and FQNEAQ (reference sequence). CDR3 length: 14 amino acids. The DNA of the CDR3 is TGTGCCAGCAGCCCTTCGGCGGGCACAGATACGCAGTATTTT. It specifies CASSPSAGTDTQYF.

This clonotype showed up just a few times. V is TRBV7-2 and J is TRBJ2-1; 11 bases match TRBD2. The CDR3 length is 15 residues. The V and J ends lost 1 base and 4 bases, in that order; junction bases with no gene match: 0. Germline-derived CDR1 and CDR2 are SGHTA and FQGNSA. CDR3 in amino acids: CASSLVAGGYNEQFF. DNA of the CDR3: TGTGCCAGCAGCTTAGTAGCGGGGGGGTACAATGAGCAGTTCTTC.

This clonotype was recorded at least ten times. The rearrangement joins TRBV5-1 to TRBJ2-7; D uncertain. The V gene lost 0 bases and the J gene lost 0 bases, with 1 base spanning the gap. Germline-derived CDR1 and CDR2 are SGHRS and YFSETQ. This CDR3 is built from 12 residues. CDR3 in amino acids: CASSLASYEQYF. Written as DNA, the CDR3 is TGCGCCAGCAGCTTGGCCTCCTACGAGCAGTACTTC. The whole variable domain, filled in from reference TRBV5-1 and TRBJ2-7, reads KAGVTQTPRYLIKTRGQQVTLSCSPISGHRSVSWYQQTPGQGLQFLFEYFSETQRNKGNFPGRFSGRQFSNSRSEMNVSTLELGDSALYLCASSLASYEQYFGPGTRLTVT.

This clonotype has ten or more counts. The chain joins TRBV4-2 to TRBJ2-1; 10 nucleotides match TRBD2. Germline values: CDR1 LGHNA, CDR2 YNFKEQ. With V trimmed by 8 bases and J by 4 bases, 5 bases remained unmatched. The CDR3 is 14 amino acids. CDR3 sequence reads: CASARTSGYNEQFF. CDR3 nucleotides: TGTGCCAGCGCCAGGACTAGCGGATACAATGAGCAGTTCTTC.

This clonotype was counted many times. The chain carries TRBV4-3 and TRBJ2-3; no clear D. This CDR3 is built from 13 residues. Germline-derived CDR1 and CDR2 are LGHNA and YSLEER. Trimming left V 0 bases short and J 7 bases short, with 8 bases between. The CDR3 nucleotides are TGCGCCAGCAGCCAAGAGCTCTACTATACGCAGTATTTT. This encodes CASSQELYYTQYF.

This clonotype was counted a single time. The genes are TRBV7-3 and TRBJ2-3; D perhaps matches TRBD2 (5 bases). This CDR3 region has 14 residues. Trimming pared 3 bases from V and 3 bases from J, leaving 10 bases between. Germline V gene data show CDR1 as SGHTA and CDR2 as FQGTGA. In DNA form, the CDR3 reads TGTGCCAGCAGCTTCAGCGGAATTACAGATACGCAGTATTTT. Translated: CASSFSGITDTQYF.

CDR3 DNA sequence: TGTGCCAGCAGAAGGGGGCAGCAAGAGACCCAGTACTTC. Protein sequence: CASRRGQQETQYF. The chain employs TRBV6-5 and TRBJ2-5; 7 bases agree with TRBD1. The germline V gene encodes CDR1 MNHEY and CDR2 SVGAGI. This CDR3 contains 13 residues. With 6 bases clipped from V and 2 bases from J, the junction kept 3 bases outside the gene matches.

V is TRBV12-3 or TRBV12-4 and J is TRBJ2-3, with no clear D. The germline V and J ends were trimmed by 5 bases and 0 bases, with 9 bases remaining between them. There are 14 residues in the CDR3. CDR3 sequence: CASSTALSTDTQYF. The CDR3 DNA follows: TGTGCCAGCAGTACAGCGCTTAGCACAGATACGCAGTATTTT.

J is TRBJ1-1 and V is TRBV29-1; no reliable D call. The CDR3 runs to 13 residues. The ends were cut back, 7 bases at V and 1 base at J, with 13 bases in the middle. Germline values: CDR1 SQVTM, CDR2 ANQGSEA. The CDR3, as DNA: TGCAGCGCTTCCAGTCTTGGGAACACTGAAGCTTTCTTT. Amino acids: CSASSLGNTEAFF.

This clonotype occurred a few times. V gene TRBV12-3 or TRBV12-4 combines with J gene TRBJ2-3; D ambiguous. The V gene lost 5 bases and the J gene lost 4 bases, with 10 bases spanning the gap. There are 13 residues in the CDR3. For the CDR3, the DNA is TGTGCCAGCAGTCCCAATGGACCAGATACGCAGTATTTT. Encoded protein: CASSPNGPDTQYF.

V and J are TRBV29-1 and TRBJ2-2, with D perhaps matching TRBD1 (6 bases). The CDR3 totals 15 residues. CDR1 SQVTM and CDR2 ANQGSEA come from the germline V gene. Trimming shortened V by 6 bases and J by 0 bases, and 14 bases separated the two germline ends. The CDR3 DNA follows: TGCAGCGTAATGTTTCGGACAGCGAACACCGGGGAGCTGTTTTTT. It translates to CSVMFRTANTGELFF.

The CDR3 region is CATSRDNREGEKLFF. CDR3 DNA sequence: TGTGCCACCAGCAGAGATAACAGGGAAGGTGAAAAACTGTTTTTT. This sequence joins TRBV15 and TRBJ1-4; TRBD1 might be the D (6 bases). In germline, CDR1 is LNHNV, CDR2 YYDKDF (reference sequence). The CDR3 extends over 15 amino acids. Trimming pared 0 bases from V and 7 bases from J, leaving 12 bases between.

This chain joins TRBV7-2 and TRBJ2-2; D could derive from TRBD1 or TRBD2 (5 bases each). Germline V gives CDR1 SGHTA, CDR2 FQGNSA. V was cut by 6 bases and J by 9 bases, with 11 bases left in between. This CDR3 is 12 amino acids long. CDR3 region: CASRGESWELFF. As DNA, the CDR3 is TGTGCCAGCAGGGGGGAGAGCTGGGAGCTGTTTTTT. Together with reference TRBV7-2 and TRBJ2-2, the CDR3 gives the full variable domain: GAGVSQSPSNKVTEKGKDVELRCDPISGHTALYWYRQSLGQGLEFLIYFQGNSAPDKSGLPSDRFSAERTGGSVSTLTIQRTQQEDSAVYLCASRGESWELFFGEGSRLTVL.

This clonotype was seen a few times. The chain carries TRBV7-2 and TRBJ1-6; TRBD1 matches 7 bases. V lost 4 bases, J lost 9 bases, and 6 bases stayed unmatched. Germline V gene sequence: CDR1 SGHTA, CDR2 FQGNSA. The CDR3 totals 14 residues. The CDR3 protein is CASSSGQRGSPLHF. As DNA, the CDR3 is TGTGCCAGCAGCTCGGGACAGAGGGGTTCACCCCTCCACTTT.

Concerning this clonotype: Mismatch with germline at one junction end may stem from a read error. This chain uses TRBV7-7 with TRBJ2-1; D call uncertain. The germline V gene encodes CDR1 SSHAT and CDR2 FNYEAQ (reference sequence). The CDR3 is 13 residues long. The CDR3 sequence is CASSLDLYNEQFF. The CDR3 DNA reads as TGTGCTAGCAGCTTAGACCTCTACAATGAGCAGTTCTTC.

This clonotype has a handful of counts. This sequence joins TRBV5-1 and TRBJ2-4; D gene uncertain. V lost 0 bases and J 0 bases, leaving 10 bases between the germline ends. Germline V gene sequence: CDR1 SGHRS, CDR2 YFSETQ. The CDR3 covers 16 residues. CDR3 sequence: CASSLGQTLAKNIQYF. DNA of the CDR3: TGCGCCAGCAGCTTGGGGCAGACGCTAGCCAAAAACATTCAGTACTTC.

This clonotype was detected ten times or more. V and J are TRBV14 and TRBJ1-1; TRBD1 agrees at 7 bases. V trimming: 1 base; J trimming: 7 bases; junction bases outside the gene matches: 9. This CDR3 has 15 residues. In germline, CDR1 is SGHDN, CDR2 FVKESK. Here the CDR3 reads CASSQASWDSLEAFF. The CDR3 DNA follows: TGTGCCAGCAGCCAAGCGTCTTGGGACAGCCTTGAAGCTTTCTTT.

The rearrangement joins TRBV28 to TRBJ2-7; the D gene is possibly TRBD1 (5 bases). Trimming pared 6 bases from V and 3 bases from J, leaving 15 bases between. The CDR3 loop spans 14 amino acids. CDR1 is MDHEN, CDR2 SYDVKM, per germline. CDR3 nucleotide sequence: TGTGCCAGCAGAACCAAACAGGACCACTACGAGCAGTACTTC. Residues: CASRTKQDHYEQYF.

The CDR3 coding sequence is TGTGCCAGCAGTTTAACGACAGGGGGCGCGAATCAGCCCCAGCATTTT. Protein sequence: CASSLTTGGANQPQHF. The chain combines TRBV27 with TRBJ1-5; 10 bases match TRBD1. The V and J ends lost 2 bases and 4 bases, in that order; junction bases with no gene match: 5. The CDR3 runs to 16 residues. Germline assignment: CDR1 MNHEY and CDR2 SMNVEV (reference sequence).

This clonotype was counted ten times or more. The chain recombines TRBV24-1 with TRBJ2-1; 14 bases align to TRBD2. The J segment lost 7 bases and the V segment lost 2 bases, leaving 3 bases of the junction unmatched. The CDR3 is 16 residues long. The germline CDR1 and CDR2 sequences are KGHDR and SFDVKD. CDR3 DNA: TGTGCCACCAGTGATTGGGGACTAGCGGGAGTTAATGAGCAGTTCTTC. It specifies CATSDWGLAGVNEQFF.